The 26 T cell receptor beta chains below all came from one sample that was sequenced in a study of T cells in Graves' hyperthyroidism and ophthalmopathy. It was RNA transcripts that yielded the amplified TCR beta CDR3 regions. The study used the HTBI primer set for a first-round RT-PCR of the TCR CDR3. One entry per CDR3 protein results from TCRdb running MiXCR on the multiplex PCR reads. Of around 250,000 distinct CDR3 sequences listed, more than 14% are singletons. Specimen: blood. These receptors were obtained from a woman in her 40s with Graves' hyperthyroidism that later progressed to Graves' ophthalmopathy.

This clonotype was seen many times. The genes are TRBV12-3 or TRBV12-4 and TRBJ2-1, with D unresolved. There are 14 residues in the CDR3. Trimming cost V 8 bases and J 0 bases, with 11 bases left between them. The CDR3 reads CASSTFSSYNEQFF. CDR3 DNA sequence: TGTGCCAGCTCGACATTCAGCTCCTACAATGAGCAGTTCTTC.

This clonotype was recorded at least ten times. The chain joins TRBV6-1 to TRBJ1-1; unclear D gene. Germline V lookup: CDR1 MNHNS, CDR2 SASEGT. CDR3 length equals 14 residues. V lost 3 bases, J lost 4 bases, and 12 bases lay in between. The DNA of the CDR3 is TGTGCCAGCAGTGAGACACCGGGGAGCACTGAAGCTTTCTTT. The encoded protein is CASSETPGSTEAFF.

This clonotype was observed at least ten times. This sequence joins TRBV24-1 and TRBJ2-1; D is unresolved. CDR1 KGHDR and CDR2 SFDVKD come from the germline V gene. This CDR3 region has 14 residues. V lost 2 bases, J lost 6 bases, and 10 bases lay in between. CDR3 in DNA: TGTGCCACCAGTGATTCCACTTCTAGCAATGAGCAGTTCTTC. Protein sequence: CATSDSTSSNEQFF.

This clonotype was found many times. The rearrangement uses TRBV19 and TRBJ2-3; D might be TRBD2 (5 bases). Germline V lookup: CDR1 LNHDA, CDR2 SQIVND (reference sequence). The germline V and J ends were trimmed by 4 bases and 6 bases, with 14 bases remaining between them. The CDR3 length is 14 residues. The CDR3 sequence: CASSTLDSLDTQYF. The CDR3, as DNA: TGTGCCAGTAGTACCTTGGACTCCCTGGATACGCAGTATTTT.

This chain joins TRBV10-3 and TRBJ1-6; D possibly corresponds to TRBD1 (6 bases). Germline V lookup: CDR1 ENHRY, CDR2 SYGVKD. This CDR3 has 12 amino acids. Trimming removed 6 bases from V and 7 bases from J, with 7 bases in between. The CDR3 loop reads CAIRTGNSPLHF. The CDR3 DNA is TGTGCCATCAGAACAGGGAATTCACCCCTCCACTTT.

There are many counts of this clonotype. The J gene is TRBJ1-6, the V gene TRBV5-1; maybe TRBD1 (5 bases). CDR1 is SGHRS, CDR2 YFSETQ, per germline. The CDR3 is made up of 14 amino acids. Between the trimmed V and J ends, which lost 2 bases and 9 bases, there was a span of 12 bases. DNA of the CDR3: TGCGCCAGCAGCTTATCGGGCACAGGTTCACCCCTCCACTTT. Translating gives CASSLSGTGSPLHF.

There are many counts of this clonotype. This chain joins TRBV18 and TRBJ2-3, with TRBD2 identical over 10 bases. This CDR3 comprises 16 residues. The junction had 11 bases not matched to a gene; V was cut back by 3 bases and J by 8 bases. The V gene's germline CDR1 is KGHSH and CDR2 LQKENI. CDR3 DNA: TGTGCCAGCTCACCTCTAGCGGGAGCGGCAAAGACTACGCAGTATTTT. Translated: CASSPLAGAAKTTQYF.

The CDR3 protein is CASSSQDKTLGVSRNEQFF. DNA for the CDR3: TGTGCCAGCAGCTCCCAGGATAAGACTTTGGGGGTGTCTCGCAATGAGCAGTTCTTC. J is TRBJ2-1 and V is TRBV7-8; D possibly matches TRBD1 or TRBD2 (5 bases each). This CDR3 contains 19 residues. CDR1 is SGHVS, CDR2 FQNEAQ, per germline. The V gene lost 4 bases and the J gene lost 6 bases, with 28 bases spanning the gap.

The chain links TRBV28 to TRBJ1-2; the match to TRBD1 covers 7 bases. The CDR3 is 15 amino acids. Germline loops: CDR1 MDHEN, CDR2 SYDVKM. V lost 6 bases and J lost 4; bases outside the gene matches: 11. CDR3 in amino acids: CASSHRGLSFYGYTF. The CDR3 DNA reads as TGTGCCAGCAGCCACAGGGGCCTTTCGTTCTATGGCTACACCTTC.

This clonotype was detected ten times or more. V gene TRBV5-5 combines with J gene TRBJ1-1, with D perhaps matching TRBD1 (6 bases). V shed 7 bases and J shed 6 bases, with 22 bases lying between them. The CDR3 runs to 15 residues. The V gene's germline CDR1 is SGHKS and CDR2 YYEKEE (reference sequence). CDR3 bases: TGTGCCAGCTTAACAGGGTCAATGTTGGTGGCTGAAGCTTTCTTT. Its translation: CASLTGSMLVAEAFF.

This clonotype was seen only a few times. The chain is built from TRBV7-9 and TRBJ2-7; 7 bases line up with TRBD1. CDR1 and CDR2 (germline): SEHNR, FQNEAQ (reference sequence). The CDR3 contains 14 residues. The junction had 6 bases not matched to a gene; V was cut back by 5 bases and J by 2 bases. CDR3: CASSPNDRAYEQYF. The CDR3, as DNA: TGTGCCAGCAGCCCTAATGACAGGGCCTACGAGCAGTACTTC.

CDR3: CASSDAGGTDTQYF. The CDR3 coding sequence is TGTGCCAGCAGTGACGCGGGAGGCACAGATACGCAGTATTTT. This sequence joins TRBV6-4 and TRBJ2-3; 7 bases are a match to TRBD2. The CDR3 consists of 14 residues. J gave up 1 base and V 2 bases, and 0 bases lay outside the gene matches. CDR1 and CDR2 (germline): MRHNA, SNTAGT.

There are many counts of this clonotype. The J gene is TRBJ2-2, the V gene TRBV11-2; D perhaps matches TRBD2 (5 bases). In germline, CDR1 is SGHAT, CDR2 FQNNGV. This CDR3 contains 15 residues. V lost 5 bases and J lost 3, with 13 bases in between. The CDR3 coding sequence is TGTGCCAGCAGCCCCGCACGCGGGCACACCGGGGAGCTGTTTTTT. Residues: CASSPARGHTGELFF.

This clonotype was counted a few times. V is TRBV9 and J is TRBJ2-3; 7 bases are a match to TRBD1. The CDR3 covers 14 residues. Germline assignment: CDR1 SGDLS and CDR2 YYNGEE. V was clipped by 1 base and J by 4 bases; unmatched bases: 3. This CDR3 is CASSVSTGSDTQYF. The CDR3 DNA follows: TGTGCCAGCAGCGTATCGACAGGGTCAGATACGCAGTATTTT.

This clonotype was observed many times. The rearrangement links TRBV20-1 to TRBJ2-1; 9 bases align to TRBD1. Trimming at V came to 6 bases and at J to 9 bases, leaving 9 bases not matched to a gene. The length of the CDR3 is 13 residues. Germline V gene data show CDR1 as DFQATT and CDR2 as SNEGSKA (reference sequence). CDR3: CSAELNRGLEQFF. The DNA for the CDR3 is TGCAGTGCCGAGTTAAACAGGGGGCTTGAGCAGTTCTTC.

This clonotype showed up many times. DNA for the CDR3: TGTGCCAGCAGAACTTACATCAGGGGTTGGGGCTACACCTTC. Translation gives CASRTYIRGWGYTF. The chain employs TRBV28 and TRBJ1-2; possible D gene TRBD1, 6 bases. There are 14 residues in the CDR3. CDR1 and CDR2 (germline): MDHEN, SYDVKM. Between the trimmed V and J ends, which lost 6 bases and 8 bases, there was a span of 19 bases.

CDR3 bases: TGTGCCAGCAGTCCCGGGACGGACTCTGGAAACACCATATATTTT. Protein product: CASSPGTDSGNTIYF. The rearrangement links TRBV9 to TRBJ1-3, with D perhaps TRBD1 (5 bases). This CDR3 has 15 amino acids. Germline assignment: CDR1 SGDLS and CDR2 YYNGEE. V was cut by 5 bases and J by 0 bases, with 12 bases left in between.

The table lists this clonotype with a count of one. A read error may explain this, as a much larger clone is one base away. This rearrangement joins TRBV18 to TRBJ2-1, with D possibly being TRBD2 (6 bases). The CDR3 length is 16 residues. Germline V lookup: CDR1 KGHSH, CDR2 LQKENI. The CDR3 loop is CASSSFREPTYNGQFF. The CDR3 DNA follows: TGTGCCAGCTCATCATTTCGGGAGCCCACCTACAATGGGCAGTTCTTC.

Of note for this clonotype: With a much larger clone just one base away, this may be a read error. The rearrangement joins TRBV4-1 to TRBJ2-1; D remains ambiguous. The CDR3 length is 14 residues. Germline V lookup: CDR1 MGHRA, CDR2 YSYEKL. CDR3: CDSSQDPFNDEQFF. The CDR3 nucleotides read TGCGACAGCAGCCAAGATCCTTTCAACGATGAGCAGTTCTTC.

This clonotype was seen many times. This chain links TRBV7-3 with TRBJ2-1; D remains unclear. Germline V gene data show CDR1 as SGHTA and CDR2 as FQGTGA. Trimming removed 0 bases from V and 5 bases from J, with 11 bases in between. The CDR3 spans 15 residues. The CDR3 loop reads CASSLTSNPDNEQFF. In nucleotides, the CDR3 is TGTGCCAGCAGCTTAACTAGTAACCCCGACAATGAGCAGTTCTTC.

This clonotype came up many times. The chain carries TRBV18 and TRBJ2-7; D remains unclear. CDR1 and CDR2 (germline): KGHSH, LQKENI. Trimming cost V 3 bases and J 3 bases, with 6 bases left between them. The CDR3 is 12 residues long. In DNA, the CDR3 is TGTGCCAGCTCACCCCAGAGCTACGAGCAGTACTTC. Translated, it gives CASSPQSYEQYF. The whole variable domain, filled in from reference TRBV18 and TRBJ2-7, reads NAGVMQNPRHLVRRRGQEARLRCSPMKGHSHVYWYRQLPEEGLKFMVYLQKENIIDESGMPKERFSAEFPKEGPSILRIQQVVRGDSAAYFCASSPQSYEQYFGPGTRLTVT.

Worth noting for this clonotype: Being one base from a much bigger clone, this may be a read error. The V call is TRBV10-2, the J call TRBJ1-5; 7 nucleotides agree with TRBD1. The V gene's germline CDR1 is WSHSY and CDR2 SAAADI. The CDR3 runs 15 residues. The CDR3 region has the DNA TGCGCCAGCGGCGCGGGACAGAGTTTGATTCAGCCCCATCATTTT. The encoded protein is CASGAGQSLIQPHHF.

In DNA form, the CDR3 reads TGTGCCATCAGTGAGGGATCCCTATCGAATGGCTACACCTTC. Translation: CAISEGSLSNGYTF. The rearrangement uses TRBV10-3 and TRBJ1-2; D is undetermined. CDR3 length: 14 amino acids. V lost 2 bases and J lost 6, with 13 bases in between. The germline V gene encodes CDR1 ENHRY and CDR2 SYGVKD.

This clonotype appeared a few times. This sequence joins TRBV5-1 and TRBJ2-1; a weak D match, TRBD2 (5 bases). The CDR3 length is 14 residues. V dropped 0 bases and J dropped 3 bases, with 7 bases sitting between them. Germline-derived CDR1 and CDR2 are SGHRS and YFSETQ. This CDR3 is CASSLGGYYNEQFF. DNA of the CDR3: TGCGCCAGCAGCTTGGGCGGGTACTACAATGAGCAGTTCTTC.

This clonotype was picked up one time. V usage is TRBV28 and J usage is TRBJ1-4; possibly TRBD1 for D (6 bases). The V end was cut by 2 bases, the J end by 4 bases, with 11 bases between. There are 15 residues in the CDR3. CDR1 MDHEN and CDR2 SYDVKM come from the germline V gene. CDR3 coding DNA: TGTGCCAGCAGTTTAAGGGGGGGTTATAATGAAAAACTGTTTTTT. Translation: CASSLRGGYNEKLFF.

Ten or more counts support this clonotype. This sequence joins TRBV12-3 or TRBV12-4 and TRBJ1-2; D gene ambiguous. The CDR3 loop spans 12 amino acids. The V gene lost 5 bases and the J gene lost 4 bases, with 8 bases spanning the gap. The CDR3 bases are TGTGCCAGCAGTATACTCACCTATGGCTACACCTTC. Amino acids: CASSILTYGYTF.